This T cell receptor (beta chain) was recovered during a study of T cell clones after liver transplantation. Study overall: Apart from a few HCV-positive recipients, transplants were for non-autoimmune, non-viral reasons. Standard immunosuppression, with no induction, continued until 12-24 months after transplant. Tolerance: complete withdrawal held at least one year, liver enzymes staying within twice normal.

CD3+CD4+ and CD3+CD8+ cells were FACS-sorted from thawed unstimulated PBMCs. This clone was counted only a few times. Germline V CDR1 and CDR2: SGHAT, FQNNGV. CDR3 length equals 16 residues. Trimming took off 0 bases at V and 7 bases at J, with 15 bases between the two ends. The table came from immunoSEQ multiplex PCR; TCRdb's copy has only in-frame clones and leaves some out. The sample contains approximately 19,000 clones, around 80% of which appear only once. This chain uses TRBV11-2 with TRBJ1-4; D possibly corresponds to TRBD1 (5 bases). The sequences come from CD8+ T cells from blood, collected 48 to 50 months after liver transplant. This TCR derives from a human patient who received a liver transplant. Certain T cells may be donor cells from the graft. The chain's CDR3 is CASSLDESGWGEKLFF. CDR3 sequence (DNA): TGTGCCAGCAGCTTAGATGAGTCAGGGTGGGGTGAAAAACTGTTTTTT.